The entry that follows covers one TCR beta chain sequence. The antigen remains unidentified. This specimen comes from a study of T cell responses to AZD1222 COVID-19 vaccine. Study results and caveats: Within unmutated variant regions lay the reported targets of nearly half of spike-specific TCRs. Females made up more of the donors, who were largely white British, and clonal diversity may have come out too low. Once two AZD1222 doses were given, Spike-specific TCR breadth and depth went up. CD4 TCRs associated with vaccination spanned spike, dominating at 160-218 and 743-854.

Produced via immunoSEQ multiplex PCR; TCRdb's table is partial and in-frame only. This table holds 99,000 or so clones, roughly 87% found once. The germline V gene encodes CDR1 MNHEY and CDR2 SVGEGT. Trimming took 6 bases from V and 7 from J; bases not matched to a gene: 6. The CDR3 covers 13 residues. The sequence came from an adult in good health. This rearrangement joins TRBV6-2 or TRBV6-3 to TRBJ1-2, with 9 bases matching TRBD1. Sequencing was performed on peripheral blood, taken on day 0 of AZD1222 vaccination. In nucleotides, the CDR3 is TGTGCCAGCAGCCCCGGGACAGGGAGTGGCTACACCTTC. Amino acids: CASSPGTGSGYTF.